The 29 T cell receptor beta chains below come from one sample, sequenced in a study of blood T cell repertoires in COVID-19. The assay was immunoSEQ multiplex PCR, and TCRdb's table has in-frame clones only and misses some. Of roughly 15,000 clones in the sample, 70% to 75% are singletons; the top ten hold about an eighth. The sequenced sample was peripheral blood. These receptors came from a man aged 55-75 years with acute or convalescent COVID-19.

The chain recombines TRBV2 with TRBJ1-2, with TRBD1 matching 9 bases. V lost 8 bases to trimming and J lost 5 bases; unmatched junction nucleotides: 6. Germline V gene sequence: CDR1 SNHLY, CDR2 FYNNEI. This CDR3 contains 13 residues. CDR3 nucleotide sequence: TGTGCCAGCCGGACAGGGGATTTTTATGGCTACACCTTC. Residues: CASRTGDFYGYTF.

The V call is TRBV6-5, the J call TRBJ2-1; 7 nucleotides agree with TRBD2. Germline assignment: CDR1 MNHEY and CDR2 SVGAGI. This CDR3 contains 15 residues. After removal of 2 bases from V and 4 bases from J, the junction contained 5 bases not matched to a gene. CDR3 bases: TGTGCCAGCAGTTACGAGAGGGAGGGTTACAATGAGCAGTTCTTC. It yields the protein CASSYEREGYNEQFF.

The rearrangement links TRBV4-2 to TRBJ2-2; D ambiguous. V lost 0 bases to trimming and J lost 6 bases, with 5 bases between them. The germline gives CDR1 LGHNA, CDR2 YNFKEQ. The CDR3 covers 13 residues. The CDR3 loop reads CASSQDNAGELFF. CDR3 in DNA: TGTGCCAGCAGCCAAGATAATGCCGGGGAGCTGTTTTTT.

This clone was picked up a small number of times. This chain uses TRBV11-2 with TRBJ2-7; a possible D gene is TRBD1 (6 bases). V was pared by 3 bases and J by 7 bases, with 7 bases between. CDR3 length: 11 residues. Germline V CDR1 and CDR2: SGHAT, FQNNGV. The CDR3 here is CASSFQGEQYF. The DNA for the CDR3 is TGTGCCAGCAGCTTTCAGGGGGAGCAGTACTTC.

The chain combines TRBV7-9 with TRBJ1-1; 7 bases line up with TRBD1. With V trimmed by 2 bases and J by 5 bases, 8 bases remained unmatched. Germline V lookup: CDR1 SEHNR, CDR2 FQNEAQ (reference sequence). This CDR3 has 15 amino acids. The CDR3 sequence is CASSLTASGGTEAFF. DNA for the CDR3: TGTGCCAGCAGCTTAACAGCGTCAGGGGGAACTGAAGCTTTCTTT.

The V call is TRBV2, the J call TRBJ1-3; D is unclear. With 0 bases removed from V and 4 bases from J, the gap between germline ends came to 4 bases. This CDR3 region has 13 residues. Germline CDR1 and CDR2: SNHLY and FYNNEI. The CDR3 loop is CASSEARGNTIYF. The CDR3 bases are TGTGCCAGCAGTGAAGCTCGGGGAAACACCATATATTTT.

This chain uses TRBV5-1 with TRBJ1-1, with D perhaps matching TRBD1 (5 bases). CDR1 and CDR2 from the germline V gene are SGHRS and YFSETQ. V gave up 4 bases and J gave up 4 bases, with 17 bases separating them. The CDR3 totals 15 residues. CDR3 region: CASSGGVGAGTEAFF. In DNA, the CDR3 is TGCGCCAGCAGCGGAGGGGTGGGAGCAGGCACTGAAGCTTTCTTT.

This clone was observed a single time. The rearrangement links TRBV15 to TRBJ2-1; D possibly corresponds to TRBD2 (6 bases). Germline V lookup: CDR1 LNHNV, CDR2 YYDKDF (reference sequence). Deletions cut 2 bases from V and 6 bases from J, with 11 bases between. CDR3 length equals 14 residues. In nucleotides, the CDR3 is TGTGCCACCAGCAGACCACTAGCATCCAATGAGCAGTTCTTC. Its protein is CATSRPLASNEQFF.

The rearrangement joins TRBV7-2 to TRBJ2-7, with 9 nucleotides matching TRBD1. The CDR3 consists of 14 residues. V gave up 6 bases and J gave up 5 bases; unmatched junction bases: 8. Germline CDR1 SGHTA, CDR2 FQGNSA. CDR3 sequence: CASRSGQGYNEQYF. The CDR3 nucleotides are TGTGCCAGCAGGAGCGGACAGGGGTATAACGAGCAGTACTTC.

The chain couples TRBV6-1 to TRBJ2-2, with a possible D match to TRBD1 (5 bases). The V end was cut by 1 base, the J end by 0 bases, with 6 bases between. Germline-derived CDR1 and CDR2 are MNHNS and SASEGT. This CDR3 region has 15 residues. Here the CDR3 DNA reads TGTGCCAGCAGTGAAGGGACACCGAACACCGGGGAGCTGTTTTTT. Residues: CASSEGTPNTGELFF.

The chain has TRBV5-1 and TRBJ2-1; tentative D call: TRBD1 (5 bases). This CDR3 region has 14 residues. Per the germline V gene, CDR1 is SGHRS and CDR2 is YFSETQ. V lost 2 bases, J lost 5 bases, and 11 bases lay in between. The CDR3 loop is CASSLGQGDNEQFF. The CDR3 bases are TGCGCCAGCAGCTTAGGCCAGGGCGACAATGAGCAGTTCTTC.

The chain recombines TRBV11-2 with TRBJ2-7; no firm D call. This CDR3 has 14 amino acids. With 1 base removed from V and 3 bases from J, the gap between germline ends came to 10 bases. The germline CDR1 and CDR2 sequences are SGHAT and FQNNGV. CDR3 sequence reads: CASSLGGLSYEQYF. The CDR3 DNA reads as TGTGCCAGCAGCTTAGGCGGTCTGAGCTACGAGCAGTACTTC.

The chain links TRBV30 to TRBJ1-2; D remains unclear. With 0 bases removed from V and 5 bases from J, the gap between germline ends came to 13 bases. Germline V CDR1 and CDR2: GTSNPN, SVGIG (reference sequence). The CDR3 length is 14 residues. The CDR3 loop is CAWSVGRQRYGYTF. The CDR3 DNA follows: TGTGCCTGGAGTGTAGGGAGGCAGAGATATGGCTACACCTTC.

The chain couples TRBV4-3 to TRBJ2-1; 8 bases agree with TRBD2. CDR1 is LGHNA and CDR2 is YSLEER in the germline V gene. This CDR3 spans 15 amino acids. The trim removed 4 bases at V and 8 bases at J, leaving 10 bases unmatched. This CDR3 is CASSRARGGVHEQFF. The CDR3 DNA reads as TGCGCCAGCAGCCGAGCTCGGGGGGGGGTCCATGAGCAGTTCTTC.

V and J are TRBV11-2 and TRBJ1-1; D is uncertain. Trimming pared 3 bases from V and 4 bases from J, leaving 12 bases between. Germline CDR1 is SGHAT and CDR2 is FQNNGV. The CDR3 has 14 residues. This CDR3 is CASSFPGPGTEAFF. The CDR3 nucleotides are TGTGCCAGCAGCTTCCCTGGTCCGGGCACTGAAGCTTTCTTT.

V is TRBV18 and J is TRBJ2-3; possible D gene TRBD1, 6 bases. The germline CDR1 and CDR2 sequences are KGHSH and LQKENI. Trimming left V 5 bases short and J 2 bases short, with 8 bases between. CDR3 length: 13 amino acids. The chain's CDR3 is CASSRDNTDTQYF. The DNA for the CDR3 is TGTGCCAGCTCAAGGGACAACACAGATACGCAGTATTTT. The variable domain in full, with the rest retrieved from reference TRBV18 and TRBJ2-3, is NAGVMQNPRHLVRRRGQEARLRCSPMKGHSHVYWYRQLPEEGLKFMVYLQKENIIDESGMPKERFSAEFPKEGPSILRIQQVVRGDSAAYFCASSRDNTDTQYFGPGTRLTVL.

V gene TRBV18 combines with J gene TRBJ2-7; TRBD1 matches at 7 bases. CDR1 and CDR2 from the germline V gene are KGHSH and LQKENI. The trim removed 6 bases at V and 2 bases at J, leaving 7 bases unmatched. The CDR3 contains 14 residues. DNA of the CDR3: TGTGCCAGCTCTCCTGACAGGGCACCCTACGAGCAGTACTTC. Translating it yields CASSPDRAPYEQYF.

The chain joins TRBV10-3 to TRBJ1-5, with D uncertain. Germline-derived CDR1 and CDR2 are ENHRY and SYGVKD. V was shortened by 3 bases and J by 6 bases, with 9 bases between the two germline ends. There are 13 residues in the CDR3. The CDR3 protein is CAISEFGSQPQHF. CDR3 sequence (DNA): TGTGCCATCAGTGAATTCGGGTCTCAGCCCCAGCATTTT.

In its sample, this clone is medium-sized. The chain uses TRBV5-1 and TRBJ2-2; D not resolved. The germline CDR1 and CDR2 sequences are SGHRS and YFSETQ. This CDR3 is 16 amino acids long. Between the trimmed V and J ends, which lost 5 bases and 4 bases, there was a span of 18 bases. CDR3 residues: CASSYRGSSGTGELFF. In DNA, the CDR3 is TGCGCCAGCAGTTATCGTGGTAGTTCGGGCACCGGGGAGCTGTTTTTT.

V and J are TRBV4-1 and TRBJ2-1; TRBD2 might be the D (6 bases). Trimming removed 4 bases at V and 4 bases at J, with 17 bases between. Germline V gene data show CDR1 as MGHRA and CDR2 as YSYEKL. This CDR3 spans 16 amino acids. In DNA form, the CDR3 reads TGCGCCAGCAGCCTTTACACGGGAGCGTCGTACAATGAGCAGTTCTTC. It is translated as CASSLYTGASYNEQFF.

The chain employs TRBV27 and TRBJ1-5, with D perhaps TRBD1 (6 bases). The CDR3 covers 15 residues. Germline CDR1 reads MNHEY; CDR2 reads SMNVEV (reference sequence). V was cut by 5 bases and J by 4 bases, with 15 bases left in between. The CDR3 loop reads CASSTGTPTNQPQHF. CDR3 coding DNA: TGTGCCAGCAGTACCGGGACACCGACGAATCAGCCCCAGCATTTT.

The genes are TRBV5-1 and TRBJ2-5, with 7 bases matching TRBD2. The CDR3 spans 16 residues. Trimming cost V 0 bases and J 4 bases; bases outside gene matches: 9. Germline CDR1 is SGHRS and CDR2 is YFSETQ. The CDR3 nucleotides are TGCGCCAGCAGCTTGGAGCCAGGGAGGGGAGTAGAGACCCAGTACTTC. As protein: CASSLEPGRGVETQYF.

V usage is TRBV6-5 and J usage is TRBJ1-4; unclear D gene. This CDR3 has 15 residues. Deletions cut 5 bases from V and 4 bases from J, with 14 bases between. Germline loops: CDR1 MNHEY, CDR2 SVGAGI. CDR3 in amino acids: CASSPSGGNNEKLFF. The CDR3 DNA reads TGTGCCAGCAGTCCCTCCGGAGGGAATAATGAAAAACTGTTTTTT.

This clone has only a few counts. V gene TRBV7-9 combines with J gene TRBJ2-2; TRBD1 matches at 7 bases. From germline, CDR1 is SEHNR and CDR2 FQNEAQ (reference sequence). This CDR3 is 16 amino acids long. J lost 0 bases, V lost 6 bases, and 7 bases had no gene match. The CDR3 protein is CASRNRQGPNTGELFF. The CDR3 DNA is TGTGCCAGCAGGAATAGACAGGGACCGAACACCGGGGAGCTGTTTTTT.

The chain employs TRBV27 and TRBJ2-3, with 10 bases identical to TRBD2. The junction had 9 bases not matched to a gene; V was cut back by 6 bases and J by 3 bases. The V gene's germline CDR1 is MNHEY and CDR2 SMNVEV (reference sequence). This CDR3 contains 16 residues. The CDR3 nucleotides read TGTGCCAGCAGCCCCTTAGCGGGGGGCAGGACAGATACGCAGTATTTT. As protein: CASSPLAGGRTDTQYF.

V and J are TRBV12-3 or TRBV12-4 and TRBJ1-1; a weak D match, TRBD1 (6 bases). This CDR3 region has 13 residues. With 6 bases removed from V and 4 bases from J, the gap between germline ends came to 12 bases. The DNA for the CDR3 is TGTGCCAGCAGGGGGGGGACACTCACTGAAGCTTTCTTT. Translated: CASRGGTLTEAFF.

V gene TRBV10-3 combines with J gene TRBJ2-3; TRBD2 aligns across 9 bases. Germline V gene data show CDR1 as ENHRY and CDR2 as SYGVKD. The CDR3 is 13 amino acids. V gave up 8 bases and J gave up 6 bases; unmatched junction bases: 6. CDR3 residues: CAIGSGRMDTQYF. The CDR3 coding sequence is TGTGCCATCGGTAGCGGGAGAATGGATACGCAGTATTTT.

The V call is TRBV27, the J call TRBJ2-7, with a possible D match to TRBD1 (5 bases). CDR1 is MNHEY, CDR2 SMNVEV, per germline (reference sequence). The length of the CDR3 is 14 residues. V lost 5 bases and J lost 1, with 12 bases in between. The CDR3 sequence: CASSQGPNSYEQYF. CDR3 bases: TGTGCCAGCAGTCAGGGCCCTAATTCCTACGAGCAGTACTTC.

The chain uses TRBV7-9 and TRBJ1-1, with D unresolved. The CDR3 runs to 12 residues. V dropped 3 bases and J dropped 5 bases, with 7 bases sitting between them. CDR1 and CDR2 from the germline V gene are SEHNR and FQNEAQ (reference sequence). The CDR3 spells CASSFQDTEAFF. For the CDR3, the DNA is TGTGCCAGCAGCTTTCAGGATACTGAAGCTTTCTTT.